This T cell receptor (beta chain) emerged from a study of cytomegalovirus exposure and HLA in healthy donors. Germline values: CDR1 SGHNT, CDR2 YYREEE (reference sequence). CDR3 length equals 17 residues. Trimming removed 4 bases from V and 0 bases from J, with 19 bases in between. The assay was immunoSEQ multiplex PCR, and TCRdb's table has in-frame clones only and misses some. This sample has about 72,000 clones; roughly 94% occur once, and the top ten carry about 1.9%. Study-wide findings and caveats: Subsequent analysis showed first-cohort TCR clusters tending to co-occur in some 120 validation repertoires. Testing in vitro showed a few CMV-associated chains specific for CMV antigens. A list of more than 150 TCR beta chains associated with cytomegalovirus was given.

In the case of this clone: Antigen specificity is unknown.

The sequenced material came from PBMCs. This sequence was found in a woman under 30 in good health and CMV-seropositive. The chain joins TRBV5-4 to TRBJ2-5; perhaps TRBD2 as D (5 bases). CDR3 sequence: CASSGDPGRRYQETQYF. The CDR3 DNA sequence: TGTGCCAGCAGCGGCGACCCTGGGCGGAGGTACCAAGAGACCCAGTACTTC.